A selection of T cell receptor beta chains follows, all from one sample in a study of early T cells in non-severe SARS-CoV-2 infection. A single record per CDR3 protein comes from TCRdb applying MiXCR to the 5' RACE reads. The profile shows around 52,000 distinct CDR3 sequences, roughly 6.2% of them singletons. What was sequenced was whole blood. These receptors originate from an adult who was a healthcare worker with PCR-confirmed SARS-CoV-2 infection or an uninfected control (not recorded which). CDR3s include the opening cysteine and the closing phenylalanine or tryptophan. The order of the fields is V gene, clone size, D gene, J gene, CDR3 DNA, CDR3 protein. A D gene is named only where the DNA matches it firmly. Sizes are listed as once, few or many counts, or a class when the clone is expanded.

V: TRBV20-1
size: many
D: NA
J: TRBJ2-5
DNA: TGCAGTGCTAAAAGGACGGGTCAAGAGACCCAGTACTTC
CDR3: CSAKRTGQETQYF

V: TRBV20-1
size: many
D: NA
J: TRBJ2-5
DNA: TGCAGTGCTAGAGTATGGGAGACCCAGTACTTC
CDR3: CSARVWETQYF

V: TRBV18
size: many
D: TRBD1
J: TRBJ2-3
DNA: TGTGCCAGCTCACCGCGCGCCGGGACAGGGAGGGCCACAGATACGCAGTATTTT
CDR3: CASSPRAGTGRATDTQYF

V: TRBV28
size: many
D: NA
J: TRBJ2-1
DNA: TGTGCCAGCAGTTTCCAGGAGCAGTTCTTC
CDR3: CASSFQEQFF

V: TRBV12-3/TRBV12-4
size: many
D: NA
J: TRBJ1-1
DNA: TGTGCCAGCAGTTTCGGGTCGAACACTGAAGCTTTCTTT
CDR3: CASSFGSNTEAFF

V: TRBV24-1
size: many
D: TRBD1
J: TRBJ2-5
DNA: TGTGCCACCAGTGCCGTGGGACGGGACAGGGGGCCGGAGACCCAGTACTTC
CDR3: CATSAVGRDRGPETQYF

V: TRBV4-3
size: few
D: NA
J: TRBJ1-1
DNA: TGCGCCAGCAGCCAAGATCCCCGCCCGAACACTGAAGCTTTCTTT
CDR3: CASSQDPRPNTEAFF

V: TRBV7-2
size: few
D: NA
J: TRBJ1-6
DNA: TGTGCCAGCAGCCACGGGAGCTCCTATAATTCACCCCTCCACTTT
CDR3: CASSHGSSYNSPLHF

V: TRBV4-3
size: few
D: TRBD2
J: TRBJ2-5
DNA: TGCGCCAGCAGCCAAGCTCTAGCGGGGGGGACCCAGTACTTC
CDR3: CASSQALAGGTQYF

V: TRBV6-2/TRBV6-3
size: few
D: NA
J: TRBJ2-5
DNA: TGTGCCAGCAGAGGGAGAGGACCCGGAGGAAAGACCCAGTACTTC
CDR3: CASRGRGPGGKTQYF

V: TRBV20-1
size: many
D: TRBD2
J: TRBJ2-3
DNA: TGCAGTGCTAGAGGCCAAGCGGGGGGGACAGATACGCAGTATTTT
CDR3: CSARGQAGGTDTQYF

V: TRBV6-1
size: few
D: NA
J: TRBJ2-3
DNA: TGTGCCAGCAGTGAAGAGGAGGGGGGGGTAGATACGCAGTATTTT
CDR3: CASSEEEGGVDTQYF

V: TRBV5-5
size: many
D: NA
J: TRBJ1-1
DNA: TGTGCCAGCAGCTTGGAGAGCCCCACTGAAGCTTTCTTT
CDR3: CASSLESPTEAFF

V: TRBV6-1
size: many
D: NA
J: TRBJ1-1
DNA: TGTGCCAGCAGTAGGACGGTGAACACTGAAGCTTTCTTT
CDR3: CASSRTVNTEAFF

V: TRBV18
size: many
D: NA
J: TRBJ1-1
DNA: TGTGCCAGCTCACCAACAAGGACCACTGAAGCTTTCTTT
CDR3: CASSPTRTTEAFF